The present TCR beta chain was sequenced within a study of shared clonotypes between healthy human individuals. Study-wide results and caveats: Sharing across four donors was highest in naive CD4 (approximately 5%) and lowest in memory CD8 (roughly 0.4%). Generation of non-shared clonotypes was less probable than generation of clonotypes shared by all four donors.

As concerns this clone: Its specificity is unknown. At one of its ends the junction is not consistent with the germline gene, which may arise from a read error. The sample contains more than one DNA sequence encoding this CDR3.

Authors' methods: Filtering was not the same, since immunoSEQ gave junction-only sequences without quality scores. Clones were read by immunoSEQ multiplex PCR, and TCRdb kept only the in-frame ones, dropping some. The DNA gave D and trimming, while V, J and clone size come from that table. The table has roughly 2.5 million clones, around 94% seen once. The CDR3 is 15 residues long. CDR1 SGHDT and CDR2 YYEEEE come from the germline V gene. What was sequenced was naive CD4+ T cells sorted from blood. Subset indicated: CD45RA+ positively selected. The TCR comes from a man between 18 and 29 years old in good health. The chain has TRBV5-6 and TRBJ2-7; no clear D gene. This CDR3 is CASSLIGNTNYEQYF. The CDR3 DNA reads TGTGCCAGCAGCTTAATCGGAAACACAAACTACGAACAGTACTTC.